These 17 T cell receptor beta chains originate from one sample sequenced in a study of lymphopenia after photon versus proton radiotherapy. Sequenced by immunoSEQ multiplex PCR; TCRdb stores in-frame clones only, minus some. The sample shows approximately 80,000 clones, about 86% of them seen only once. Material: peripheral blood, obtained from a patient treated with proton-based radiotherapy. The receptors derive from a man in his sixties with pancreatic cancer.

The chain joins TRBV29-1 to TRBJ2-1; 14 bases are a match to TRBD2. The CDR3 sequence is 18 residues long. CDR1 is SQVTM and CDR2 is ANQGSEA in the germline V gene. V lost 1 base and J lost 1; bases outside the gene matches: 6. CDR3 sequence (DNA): TGCAGCGTTGAAGGACTAGCGGGAGGGCCTGGTTCCTACAATGAGCAGTTCTTC. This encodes CSVEGLAGGPGSYNEQFF.

CDR3 loop: CASSLGREQYF. In DNA, the CDR3 is TGTGCCAGCAGCTTAGGGCGAGAGCAGTACTTC. The J gene is TRBJ2-7, the V gene TRBV7-8; D is undetermined. V shed 1 base and J shed 7 bases, with 5 bases lying between them. The CDR3 extends over 11 amino acids. Germline V gene data show CDR1 as SGHVS and CDR2 as FQNEAQ.

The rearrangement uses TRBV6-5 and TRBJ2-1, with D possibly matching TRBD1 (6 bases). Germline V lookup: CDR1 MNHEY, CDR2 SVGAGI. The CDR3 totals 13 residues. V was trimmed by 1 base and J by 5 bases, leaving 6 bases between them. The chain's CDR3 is CASSYYRDNEQFF. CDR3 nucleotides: TGTGCCAGCAGTTACTACAGGGACAATGAGCAGTTCTTC.

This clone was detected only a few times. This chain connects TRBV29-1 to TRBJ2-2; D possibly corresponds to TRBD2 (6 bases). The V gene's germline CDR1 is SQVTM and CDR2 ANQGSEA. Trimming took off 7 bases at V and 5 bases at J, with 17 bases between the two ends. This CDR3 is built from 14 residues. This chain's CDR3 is CSALLVGLTGELFF. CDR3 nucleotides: TGCAGCGCACTCCTGGTCGGACTAACCGGGGAGCTGTTTTTT.

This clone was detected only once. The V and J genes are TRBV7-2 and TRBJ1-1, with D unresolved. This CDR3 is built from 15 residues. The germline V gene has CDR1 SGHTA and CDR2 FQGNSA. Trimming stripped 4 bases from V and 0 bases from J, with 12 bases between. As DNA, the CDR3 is TGTGCCAGCAGCTCCTTAGGGTACATGAACACTGAAGCTTTCTTT. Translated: CASSSLGYMNTEAFF.

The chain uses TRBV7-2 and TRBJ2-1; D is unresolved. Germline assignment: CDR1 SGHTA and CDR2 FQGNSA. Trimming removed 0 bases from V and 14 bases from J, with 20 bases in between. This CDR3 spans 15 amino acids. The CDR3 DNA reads TGTGCCAGCAGCTTAGCCCACGGAGTAGAATCGGGCGAGTTCTTC. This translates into CASSLAHGVESGEFF.

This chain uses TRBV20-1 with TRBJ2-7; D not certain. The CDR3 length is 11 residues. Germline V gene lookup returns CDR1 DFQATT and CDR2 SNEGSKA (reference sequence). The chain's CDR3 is CAFKRPSEQYF. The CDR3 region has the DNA TGCGCCTTTAAGCGACCGTCCGAGCAGTACTTC.

CDR3 sequence: CASKEGWAKNIQYF. For the CDR3, the DNA is TGCGCCAGCAAGGAGGGGTGGGCCAAAAACATTCAGTACTTC. The chain links TRBV5-1 to TRBJ2-4, with D possibly matching TRBD2 (6 bases). V dropped 6 bases and J dropped 1 base, with 11 bases sitting between them. The CDR3 runs 14 residues. Germline CDR1 reads SGHRS; CDR2 reads YFSETQ.

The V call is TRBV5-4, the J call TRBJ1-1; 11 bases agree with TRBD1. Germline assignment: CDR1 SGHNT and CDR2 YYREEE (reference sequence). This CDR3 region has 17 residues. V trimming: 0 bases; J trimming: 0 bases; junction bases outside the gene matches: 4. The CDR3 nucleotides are TGTGCCAGCAGCTTGGGGACAGGGGGCCTCATGAACACTGAAGCTTTCTTT. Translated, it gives CASSLGTGGLMNTEAFF.

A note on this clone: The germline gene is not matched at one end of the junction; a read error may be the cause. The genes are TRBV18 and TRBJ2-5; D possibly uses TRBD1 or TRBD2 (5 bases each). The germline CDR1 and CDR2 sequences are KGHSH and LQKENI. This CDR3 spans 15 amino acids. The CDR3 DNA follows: TGTGCCAGCTCACCTCCGGGACGGCAAAGAGAGGCCCAGTACTTC. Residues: CASSPPGRQREAQYF.

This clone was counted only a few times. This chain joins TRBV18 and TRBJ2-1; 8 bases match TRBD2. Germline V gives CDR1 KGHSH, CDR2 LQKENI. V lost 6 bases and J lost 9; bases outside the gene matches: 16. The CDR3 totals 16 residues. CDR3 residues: CASSQPGAGVIGEQFF. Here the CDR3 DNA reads TGTGCCAGCTCCCAACCCGGAGCGGGAGTGATAGGTGAGCAGTTCTTC.

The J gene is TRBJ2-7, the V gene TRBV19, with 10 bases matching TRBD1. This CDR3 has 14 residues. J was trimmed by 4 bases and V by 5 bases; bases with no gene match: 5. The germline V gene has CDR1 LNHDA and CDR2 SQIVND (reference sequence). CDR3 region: CASSPRQGAYEQYF. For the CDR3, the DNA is TGTGCCAGTAGTCCAAGACAGGGGGCATACGAGCAGTACTTC.

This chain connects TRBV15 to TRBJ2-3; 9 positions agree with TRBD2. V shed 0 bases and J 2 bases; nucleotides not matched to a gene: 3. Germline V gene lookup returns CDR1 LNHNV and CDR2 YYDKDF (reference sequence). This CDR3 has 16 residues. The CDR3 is CATSREVAGATDTQYF. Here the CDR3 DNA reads TGTGCCACCAGCAGAGAAGTAGCGGGAGCCACAGATACGCAGTATTTT.

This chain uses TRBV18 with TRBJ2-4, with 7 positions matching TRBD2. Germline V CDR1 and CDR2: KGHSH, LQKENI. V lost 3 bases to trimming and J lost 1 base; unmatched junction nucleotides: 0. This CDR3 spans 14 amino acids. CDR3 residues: CASSPGGAKNIQYF. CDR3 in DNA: TGTGCCAGCTCACCGGGGGGGGCCAAAAACATTCAGTACTTC. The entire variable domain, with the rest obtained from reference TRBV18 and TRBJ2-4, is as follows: NAGVMQNPRHLVRRRGQEARLRCSPMKGHSHVYWYRQLPEEGLKFMVYLQKENIIDESGMPKERFSAEFPKEGPSILRIQQVVRGDSAAYFCASSPGGAKNIQYFGAGTRLSVL.

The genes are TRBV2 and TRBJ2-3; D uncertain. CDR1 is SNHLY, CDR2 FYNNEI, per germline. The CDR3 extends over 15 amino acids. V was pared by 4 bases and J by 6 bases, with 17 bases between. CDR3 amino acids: CASSAPGPLSDTQYF. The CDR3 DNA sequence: TGTGCCAGCAGTGCTCCCGGGCCTCTTTCGGATACGCAGTATTTT.

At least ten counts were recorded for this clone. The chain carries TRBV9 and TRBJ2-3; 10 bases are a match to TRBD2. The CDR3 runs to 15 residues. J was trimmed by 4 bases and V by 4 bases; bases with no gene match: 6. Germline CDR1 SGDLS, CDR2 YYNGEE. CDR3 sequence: CASSSSGRGADTQYF. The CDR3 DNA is TGTGCCAGCAGCTCTAGCGGGAGAGGTGCAGATACGCAGTATTTT.

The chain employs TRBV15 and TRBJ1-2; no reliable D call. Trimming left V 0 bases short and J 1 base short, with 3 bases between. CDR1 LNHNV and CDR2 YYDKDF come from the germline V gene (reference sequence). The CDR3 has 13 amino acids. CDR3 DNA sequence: TGTGCCACCAGCAGAGACGGTAACTATGGCTACACCTTC. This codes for CATSRDGNYGYTF.